Listed below are T cell receptor beta chains from one sample, sequenced in a study of graft-versus-host responses after intestinal transplantation. Produced via immunoSEQ multiplex PCR; TCRdb's table is partial and in-frame only. The sample consists of more than 55,000 clones, 80% to 90% of them appearing once. Sample: PBMCs, taken 26 days after transplant. These TCRs come from a human patient who received an intestinal transplant, so some T cells may come from the graft donor. CDR3s include the opening cysteine and the closing phenylalanine or tryptophan. A D gene is named only where the DNA matches it firmly. The size entry is marked missing in some rows and otherwise reads once, few, many or a size class.

>TRBD2|TRBV15|NA|16|TRBJ2-1
CATSGERELDYNEQFF
TGTGCCACCAGCGGTGAGCGGGAGTTGGACTACAATGAGCAGTTCTTC
>TRBD2|TRBV28|NA|14|TRBJ2-5
CASRLAGNQETQYF
TGTGCCAGCAGACTAGCGGGGAACCAAGAGACCCAGTACTTC
>NA|TRBV7-9|NA|16|TRBJ1-2
CASSFSPLDTNYGYTF
TGTGCCAGCAGCTTTTCTCCTTTGGACACAAACTATGGCTACACCTTC
>NA|TRBV30|NA|12|TRBJ2-7
CASGVGPYEQYF
TGTGCCTCAGGGGTGGGTCCCTACGAGCAGTACTTC
>TRBD2|TRBV10-3|NA|16|TRBJ2-1
CAISESPSGKDNEQFF
TGTGCCATCAGTGAGTCGCCCAGCGGGAAGGACAATGAGCAGTTCTTC
>NA|TRBV4-1|few|15|TRBJ1-1
CASSQGHRVNTEAFF
TGCGCCAGCAGCCAAGGACACAGGGTGAACACTGAAGCTTTCTTT
>TRBD1|TRBV7-9|NA|15|TRBJ2-3
CASSKQGASTDTQYF
TGTGCCAGCAGCAAACAGGGGGCGAGCACAGATACGCAGTATTTT
>NA|TRBV9|NA|14|TRBJ1-1
CASSPDGGNTEAFF
TGTGCCAGCAGCCCAGACGGAGGGAACACTGAAGCTTTCTTT
>TRBD2|TRBV10-2|NA|17|TRBJ2-1
CASSESLGAGGLGEQFF
TGCGCCAGCAGTGAGAGTCTTGGGGCGGGGGGGCTTGGTGAGCAGTTCTTC
>NA|TRBV6-1|once|15|TRBJ2-7
CASSPTGTFSYEQYF
TGTGCCAGCAGTCCGACCGGGACTTTCTCCTACGAGCAGTACTTC
>NA|TRBV7-9|few|12|TRBJ2-7
CASRGTNYEQYF
TGTGCCAGCAGGGGGACAAACTACGAGCAGTACTTC
>NA|TRBV28|once|11|TRBJ1-1
CASSQGNEAFF
TGTGCCAGCAGTCAGGGTAATGAAGCTTTCTTT
>NA|TRBV30|once|16|TRBJ1-2
CAWSAGISGVDYGYTF
TGTGCCTGGAGTGCCGGAATTTCGGGGGTCGACTATGGCTACACCTTC
>NA|TRBV19|NA|11|TRBJ2-7
CASSRGNEQYF
TGTGCCAGTAGCCGGGGGAACGAGCAGTACTTC
>TRBD2|TRBV28|NA|17|TRBJ2-7
CASSLRFGTSGTHEQYF
TGTGCCAGCAGTTTAAGGTTTGGGACTAGCGGGACCCACGAGCAGTACTTC
>NA|TRBV6-4|few|16|TRBJ2-3
CASSGQAGSSTDTQYF
TGTGCCAGCAGTGGGCAAGCGGGCTCTAGCACAGATACGCAGTATTTT